Below are 8 T cell receptor beta chains sequenced from a single sample in a study of cytomegalovirus exposure and HLA in healthy donors. The primer mix had 60 Vbeta and 13 Jbeta primers. The repertoire was sequenced with immunoSEQ multiplex PCR; TCRdb's copy has only in-frame clones and lacks some. Of fewer than 200,000 clones listed, roughly a tenth were seen once; the top ten hold approximately 1.4%. The source material was PBMCs. These TCRs come from a woman aged 25 to 39 in good health and CMV-seropositive.

The V and J genes are TRBV4-1 and TRBJ1-1; 8 bases line up with TRBD1. With V trimmed by 8 bases and J by 3 bases, 11 bases remained unmatched. Germline lookup yields CDR1 MGHRA and CDR2 YSYEKL. CDR3 length equals 15 residues. Here the CDR3 reads CASSKRAGGDTEAFF. Written as DNA, the CDR3 is TGCGCCAGCTCAAAGAGGGCAGGGGGCGACACTGAAGCTTTCTTT.

This clone was counted between two and nine times. This chain uses TRBV4-1 with TRBJ1-1, with TRBD1 matching 8 bases. Germline V CDR1 and CDR2: MGHRA, YSYEKL. V shed 3 bases and J 5 bases; nucleotides not matched to a gene: 11. This CDR3 is 16 amino acids long. The CDR3 loop reads CASSQEPDRGRTEAFF. The CDR3 DNA is TGCGCCAGCAGCCAGGAACCCGACAGGGGAAGAACTGAAGCTTTCTTT.

This clone turned up a few times. The rearrangement uses TRBV19 and TRBJ1-1; perhaps TRBD1 as D (6 bases). V lost 5 bases and J 8 bases, leaving 15 bases between the germline ends. The CDR3 extends over 13 amino acids. CDR1 is LNHDA, CDR2 SQIVND, per germline (reference sequence). CDR3 sequence (DNA): TGTGCCAGTAGTCGGGGGGGCCCACGGGAAGCTTTCTTT. It is translated as CASSRGGPREAFF.

The gene calls are TRBV5-4 and TRBJ2-1; 12 positions agree with TRBD2. With V trimmed by 0 bases and J by 8 bases, 3 bases remained unmatched. The CDR3 spans 15 residues. In germline, CDR1 is SGHNT, CDR2 YYREEE (reference sequence). DNA of the CDR3: TGTGCCAGCAGCTTGGCAGGGACTAGCGGGTATGAGCAGTTCTTC. It codes for CASSLAGTSGYEQFF.

The chain has TRBV30 and TRBJ2-5; 7 bases line up with TRBD2. This CDR3 comprises 14 residues. CDR1 GTSNPN and CDR2 SVGIG come from the germline V gene (reference sequence). The V segment lost 1 base and the J segment 4 bases; nucleotides outside the gene matches: 6. CDR3 DNA: TGTGCCTGGAGTGCAGGATCGGGGGGAGAGACCCAGTACTTC. Its translation: CAWSAGSGGETQYF.

The chain is built from TRBV5-1 and TRBJ2-3; no definite D call. This CDR3 is 15 amino acids long. CDR1 and CDR2 from the germline V gene are SGHRS and YFSETQ. Deletions cut 4 bases from V and 0 bases from J, with 12 bases between. The CDR3 reads CASSPYGFSTDTQYF. DNA of the CDR3: TGCGCCAGCAGCCCCTACGGTTTCAGCACAGATACGCAGTATTTT. Full variable domain (missing parts from reference TRBV5-1 and TRBJ2-3): KAGVTQTPRYLIKTRGQQVTLSCSPISGHRSVSWYQQTPGQGLQFLFEYFSETQRNKGNFPGRFSGRQFSNSRSEMNVSTLELGDSALYLCASSPYGFSTDTQYFGPGTRLTVL.

The J gene is TRBJ2-7, the V gene TRBV5-1; a weak D match, TRBD2 (6 bases). The germline V gene encodes CDR1 SGHRS and CDR2 YFSETQ. V gave up 0 bases and J gave up 7 bases, with 11 bases separating them. The CDR3 totals 13 residues. CDR3 bases: TGCGCCAGCAGCTTGGTCCCGGGAGTAGAGCAGTACTTC. Its protein product is CASSLVPGVEQYF.

The chain has TRBV30 and TRBJ2-7; 7 bases agree with TRBD2. Trimming removed 7 bases from V and 2 bases from J; junction bases left unmatched: 8. This CDR3 spans 13 amino acids. CDR1 GTSNPN and CDR2 SVGIG come from the germline V gene (reference sequence). The CDR3 DNA is TGTGCCTCCACCGCCAGCGGGGCCTACGAGCAGTACTTC. This gives the protein CASTASGAYEQYF.